These 9 T cell receptor beta chains share one sample of origin, sequenced in a study of blood T cell repertoires in COVID-19. Clones were sequenced by immunoSEQ multiplex PCR, and TCRdb holds only the in-frame ones, with some missing. Of tens of thousands of clones listed, 87% are singletons. Sequencing was performed on peripheral blood. The receptors were gathered from a woman aged 45-65 years with acute or convalescent COVID-19.

This chain links TRBV7-8 with TRBJ1-2; D is undetermined. CDR3 size: 16 residues. Per germline, CDR1 SGHVS and CDR2 FQNEAQ. The V and J ends lost 5 bases and 4 bases respectively, with 20 bases between them. This CDR3 is CASSPFMETPIYGYTF. As DNA, the CDR3 is TGTGCCAGCAGCCCATTTATGGAGACTCCAATCTATGGCTACACCTTC. The variable domain in full, completed from reference TRBV7-8 and TRBJ1-2, reads GAGVSQSPRYKVAKRGQDVALRCDPISGHVSLFWYQQALGQGPEFLTYFQNEAQLDKSGLPSDRFFAERPEGSVSTLKIQRTQQEDSAVYLCASSPFMETPIYGYTFGSGTRLTVV.

This clone has a single count. At one end, the junction sequence differs from germline, possibly due to a read error. The chain recombines TRBV4-2 with TRBJ1-3, with D possibly TRBD1 on 6 matching bases. This CDR3 comprises 14 residues. Germline V lookup: CDR1 LGHNA, CDR2 YNFKEQ. The CDR3 bases are TGTGCCAGCACCCAACAGGGTTCTGGAAACACCATATATTTT. The encoded protein is CASTQQGSGNTIYF.

This clone turned up a few times. This CDR3 is CAWSVFGQQGPVGNTIYF. The CDR3 coding sequence is TGTGCCTGGAGTGTATTTGGACAGCAGGGGCCCGTTGGAAACACCATATATTTT. This rearrangement joins TRBV30 to TRBJ1-3, with D tentatively TRBD1 (6 bases). V was clipped by 0 bases and J by 3 bases, with 21 bases between them. Germline CDR1 reads GTSNPN; CDR2 reads SVGIG (reference sequence). The CDR3 consists of 18 residues.

The chain recombines TRBV6-2 or TRBV6-3 with TRBJ2-5; 9 positions match TRBD2. Unmatched junction bases numbered 4, after V lost 3 bases and J lost 2 bases. In germline, CDR1 is MNHEY, CDR2 SVGEGT. The CDR3 runs to 15 residues. The CDR3 region is CASSYFAGGQETQYF. Written as DNA, the CDR3 is TGTGCCAGCAGTTATTTCGCGGGGGGGCAAGAGACCCAGTACTTC.

This clone has only a few counts. This sequence joins TRBV25-1 and TRBJ2-1; 7 bases are a match to TRBD1. Trimming at V came to 4 bases and at J to 12 bases, leaving 9 bases not matched to a gene. The V gene's germline CDR1 is MGHDK and CDR2 SYGVNS. The CDR3 covers 13 residues. DNA of the CDR3: TGTGCCAGCAGTGGAGACGACAGGGCGATGCAGTTCTTC. Protein: CASSGDDRAMQFF.

V and J are TRBV6-2 or TRBV6-3 and TRBJ1-2, with a tentative D call TRBD1 (5 bases). The CDR3 extends over 14 amino acids. Trimming stripped 4 bases from V and 4 bases from J, with 13 bases between. Germline assignment: CDR1 MNHEY and CDR2 SVGEGT. In DNA form, the CDR3 reads TGTGCCAGCAGTTCCCAGGGCCGCTTCTATGGCTACACCTTC. Translating gives CASSSQGRFYGYTF.

This chain links TRBV24-1 with TRBJ1-2, with 7 positions matching TRBD1. V was clipped by 4 bases and J by 4 bases; unmatched bases: 8. Germline V gene data show CDR1 as KGHDR and CDR2 as SFDVKD. This CDR3 is built from 15 residues. The CDR3 nucleotides read TGTGCCACCAGTGACCCGGGAGAGGGGGCCTATGGCTACACCTTC. Protein product: CATSDPGEGAYGYTF.

This chain joins TRBV4-1 and TRBJ1-1; TRBD1 is a possible D gene (5 bases). Germline V lookup: CDR1 MGHRA, CDR2 YSYEKL. Trimming removed 4 bases at V and 3 bases at J, with 12 bases between. CDR3 length: 14 amino acids. The CDR3 loop reads CASSLLEGDTEAFF. The CDR3 DNA reads TGCGCCAGCAGCCTTCTCGAAGGGGACACTGAAGCTTTCTTT.

The chain couples TRBV2 to TRBJ2-7; TRBD1 aligns across 10 bases. Germline CDR1 and CDR2: SNHLY and FYNNEI. Germline trimming cut 5 bases from V and 2 bases from J; bases unmatched to any gene: 3. The CDR3 has 14 residues. CDR3 sequence (DNA): TGTGCCAGCAGTATCGACAGGGGGCCCTACGAGCAGTACTTC. It yields the protein CASSIDRGPYEQYF.